The rows below give T cell receptor beta chains drawn from one sample of a study of radiotherapy plus CTLA-4 blockade in lung cancer. Some clones are missing from TCRdb's copy, which holds only in-frame ones; the method was immunoSEQ multiplex PCR. The sample holds tens of thousands of clones, around 68% seen once. Sequencing was performed on peripheral blood, taken from a patient treated with radiotherapy plus ipilimumab. Every receptor here comes from a human donor with non-small cell lung cancer whose response to radiotherapy plus ipilimumab could not be evaluated. Both conserved end residues are part of each CDR3. Each record gives: D gene, J gene, V gene, clone size, CDR3 protein, CDR3 DNA. D genes are given only for firm matches. Size is stated for part of the rows, as once, few or many counts, or as a class when the clone is expanded.

D gene: NA; J gene: TRBJ1-1; V gene: TRBV4-1; clone size: NA; CDR3 protein: CASSQDAGLTEAFF; CDR3 DNA: TGCGCCAGCAGCCAAGATGCAGGGTTAACTGAAGCTTTCTTT
D gene: TRBD2; J gene: TRBJ2-7; V gene: TRBV30; clone size: few; CDR3 protein: CAWSGPGLAGGTYEQYF; CDR3 DNA: TGTGCCTGGAGTGGACCGGGACTAGCGGGAGGTACCTACGAGCAGTACTTC
D gene: TRBD1; J gene: TRBJ2-5; V gene: TRBV2; clone size: NA; CDR3 protein: CASNGQGTGETQYF; CDR3 DNA: TGTGCCAGCAATGGACAGGGAACAGGAGAGACCCAGTACTTC
D gene: TRBD1; J gene: TRBJ1-2; V gene: TRBV29-1; clone size: NA; CDR3 protein: CSGGDSYGYTF; CDR3 DNA: TGCAGCGGTGGGGACAGCTATGGCTACACCTTC
D gene: NA; J gene: TRBJ1-1; V gene: TRBV29-1; clone size: NA; CDR3 protein: CSVGAGLVGSEAFF; CDR3 DNA: TGCAGCGTTGGGGCAGGGCTGGTGGGTAGCGAAGCTTTCTTT
D gene: NA; J gene: TRBJ1-2; V gene: TRBV5-3; clone size: NA; CDR3 protein: CARSLGQPNYGYTF; CDR3 DNA: TGTGCCAGAAGCTTGGGACAGCCGAACTATGGCTACACCTTC
D gene: TRBD2; J gene: TRBJ2-3; V gene: TRBV11-2; clone size: once; CDR3 protein: CASRGLAGRYTDTQYF; CDR3 DNA: TGTGCCAGCAGGGGTTTAGCGGGGCGTTACACAGATACGCAGTATTTT
D gene: TRBD1; J gene: TRBJ2-3; V gene: TRBV27; clone size: NA; CDR3 protein: CASSFIGTGGGADTQYF; CDR3 DNA: TGTGCCAGCAGTTTCATCGGGACAGGGGGTGGCGCAGATACGCAGTATTTT
D gene: NA; J gene: TRBJ1-4; V gene: TRBV30; clone size: few; CDR3 protein: CASTGDLANEKLFF; CDR3 DNA: TGTGCCTCAACCGGGGATCTGGCTAATGAAAAACTGTTTTTT
D gene: TRBD2; J gene: TRBJ2-7; V gene: TRBV7-9; clone size: few; CDR3 protein: CASSLDPGLGKYEQYF; CDR3 DNA: TGTGCCAGCAGCTTAGACCCCGGACTAGGAAAGTACGAGCAGTACTTC
D gene: NA; J gene: TRBJ2-2; V gene: TRBV9; clone size: NA; CDR3 protein: CASSVEADTNTGELFF; CDR3 DNA: TGTGCCAGCAGCGTAGAGGCGGATACGAACACCGGGGAGCTGTTTTTT
D gene: NA; J gene: TRBJ1-2; V gene: TRBV6-1; clone size: NA; CDR3 protein: CASSPRTEPNYGYTF; CDR3 DNA: TGTGCCAGCAGTCCCCGGACAGAGCCTAACTATGGCTACACCTTC
D gene: NA; J gene: TRBJ2-7; V gene: TRBV11-2; clone size: NA; CDR3 protein: CASSLTDSYEQYF; CDR3 DNA: TGTGCCAGCAGCTTAACTGACTCCTACGAGCAGTACTTC
D gene: NA; J gene: TRBJ2-5; V gene: TRBV6-5; clone size: few; CDR3 protein: CASSYRPGITETQYF; CDR3 DNA: TGTGCCAGCAGTTACCGGCCGGGAATTACAGAGACCCAGTACTTC
D gene: TRBD1; J gene: TRBJ1-2; V gene: TRBV19; clone size: NA; CDR3 protein: CASRKIGDRLNYGYTF; CDR3 DNA: TGTGCCAGTAGGAAAATTGGGGACAGGCTAAACTATGGCTACACCTTC
D gene: TRBD1; J gene: TRBJ1-6; V gene: TRBV6-6; clone size: once; CDR3 protein: CASGNTGASPLHF; CDR3 DNA: TGTGCCAGCGGAAACACAGGGGCCTCACCCCTCCACTTT
D gene: NA; J gene: TRBJ2-7; V gene: TRBV6-5; clone size: NA; CDR3 protein: CASRETRSSYEQYF; CDR3 DNA: TGTGCCAGCAGGGAGACTCGGAGCTCCTACGAGCAGTACTTC
D gene: TRBD1; J gene: TRBJ1-5; V gene: TRBV4-1; clone size: once; CDR3 protein: CASSPGQGPNQPQHF; CDR3 DNA: TGCGCCAGCAGCCCCGGACAGGGGCCTAATCAGCCCCAGCATTTT
D gene: TRBD2; J gene: TRBJ2-7; V gene: TRBV4-2; clone size: few; CDR3 protein: CASSQDLEREGPEQYF; CDR3 DNA: TGTGCCAGCAGCCAAGATCTTGAACGGGAGGGCCCCGAGCAGTACTTC
D gene: TRBD2; J gene: TRBJ2-7; V gene: TRBV18; clone size: NA; CDR3 protein: CASSPVTSGIYEQYF; CDR3 DNA: TGTGCCAGCTCACCCGTGACTAGCGGGATTTACGAGCAGTACTTC
D gene: NA; J gene: TRBJ2-3; V gene: TRBV27; clone size: NA; CDR3 protein: CASSPGEGDTQYF; CDR3 DNA: TGTGCCAGCAGTCCAGGGGAGGGAGATACGCAGTATTTT
D gene: NA; J gene: TRBJ1-2; V gene: TRBV30; clone size: NA; CDR3 protein: CAWSVRRTAPFYGYTF; CDR3 DNA: TGTGCCTGGAGTGTACGGAGGACCGCTCCCTTCTATGGCTACACCTTC
D gene: NA; J gene: TRBJ2-6; V gene: TRBV13; clone size: NA; CDR3 protein: CASSARGSGANVLTF; CDR3 DNA: TGTGCCAGCAGCGCCAGGGGATCGGGGGCCAACGTCCTGACTTTC
D gene: NA; J gene: TRBJ1-2; V gene: TRBV4-3; clone size: NA; CDR3 protein: CASSQAQRTAHGYTF; CDR3 DNA: TGCGCCAGCAGCCAAGCGCAAAGGACAGCTCATGGCTACACCTTC
D gene: NA; J gene: TRBJ2-4; V gene: TRBV28; clone size: once; CDR3 protein: CASSLPAGLTLAKNIQYF; CDR3 DNA: TGTGCCAGCAGTCTCCCTGCGGGACTCACCTTAGCCAAAAACATTCAGTACTTC
D gene: TRBD2; J gene: TRBJ2-7; V gene: TRBV10-3; clone size: once; CDR3 protein: CAISDTSGNYEQYF; CDR3 DNA: TGTGCCATCAGTGACACTAGCGGGAACTACGAGCAGTACTTC
D gene: TRBD2; J gene: TRBJ2-1; V gene: TRBV6-6; clone size: NA; CDR3 protein: CASQIAGADDEQFF; CDR3 DNA: TGTGCCAGCCAAATAGCGGGAGCGGATGATGAGCAGTTCTTC
D gene: NA; J gene: TRBJ2-5; V gene: TRBV7-9; clone size: NA; CDR3 protein: CASSLASQGPKTQYF; CDR3 DNA: TGTGCCAGCAGCTTAGCCAGCCAGGGGCCGAAGACCCAGTACTTC
D gene: TRBD2; J gene: TRBJ2-1; V gene: TRBV29-1; clone size: NA; CDR3 protein: CSAERLGGRDYNEQFF; CDR3 DNA: TGCAGCGCCGAAAGGTTGGGCGGGAGGGATTACAATGAGCAGTTCTTC
D gene: NA; J gene: TRBJ2-7; V gene: TRBV5-1; clone size: NA; CDR3 protein: CASSRDMYEQYF; CDR3 DNA: TGCGCCAGCAGCCGGGACATGTACGAGCAGTACTTC
D gene: NA; J gene: TRBJ2-3; V gene: TRBV6-5; clone size: NA; CDR3 protein: CASSYKQITDTQYF; CDR3 DNA: TGTGCCAGCAGTTACAAACAGATCACAGATACGCAGTATTTT
D gene: TRBD2; J gene: TRBJ2-3; V gene: TRBV5-1; clone size: NA; CDR3 protein: CASSSLAGATDTQYF; CDR3 DNA: TGCGCCAGCAGCTCTCTAGCGGGAGCCACAGATACGCAGTATTTT
D gene: NA; J gene: TRBJ1-2; V gene: TRBV5-6; clone size: NA; CDR3 protein: CASSPIANYGYTF; CDR3 DNA: TGTGCCAGCAGCCCAATAGCTAACTATGGCTACACCTTC
D gene: NA; J gene: TRBJ1-6; V gene: TRBV21-1; clone size: NA; CDR3 protein: CASSTRIPGEGNSPLHF; CDR3 DNA: TGTGCCAGCAGCACGAGAATTCCAGGGGAGGGGAACTCACCCCTCCACTTT
D gene: TRBD1; J gene: TRBJ2-1; V gene: TRBV18; clone size: NA; CDR3 protein: CASSPGQGSYNEQFF; CDR3 DNA: TGTGCCAGCTCACCCGGACAGGGGTCCTACAATGAGCAGTTCTTC
D gene: NA; J gene: TRBJ2-7; V gene: TRBV19; clone size: few; CDR3 protein: CASSIISGRGYEQYF; CDR3 DNA: TGTGCCAGTAGTATAATCTCTGGGAGAGGCTACGAGCAGTACTTC
D gene: TRBD2; J gene: TRBJ2-3; V gene: TRBV7-2; clone size: NA; CDR3 protein: CASSPRLAAHVTDTQYF; CDR3 DNA: TGTGCCAGCAGCCCTCGACTAGCGGCACACGTCACAGATACGCAGTATTTT
D gene: NA; J gene: TRBJ1-5; V gene: TRBV6-5; clone size: NA; CDR3 protein: CASSYSRGHPQPQHF; CDR3 DNA: TGTGCCAGCAGTTACTCGAGGGGACATCCACAGCCCCAGCATTTT
D gene: TRBD2; J gene: TRBJ2-7; V gene: TRBV18; clone size: NA; CDR3 protein: CASSLGLAGGPYEQYF; CDR3 DNA: TGTGCCAGCTCACTGGGACTAGCGGGAGGACCCTACGAGCAGTACTTC
D gene: TRBD2; J gene: TRBJ2-7; V gene: TRBV2; clone size: once; CDR3 protein: CASSGVSGYEQYF; CDR3 DNA: TGTGCCAGCAGTGGGGTTAGCGGGTACGAGCAGTACTTC